This T cell receptor (beta chain) was profiled in a study of cytomegalovirus exposure and HLA in healthy donors. Vbeta (60) and Jbeta (13) primers were used in the PCR. Libraries were prepared by immunoSEQ multiplex PCR; TCRdb keeps only in-frame clonotypes and omits some of them. The repertoire has under 150,000 clones, 73% of them found once; the top ten carry under 15%. This CDR3 has 14 amino acids. The V and J ends lost 10 bases and 6 bases, in that order; junction bases with no gene match: 12. Germline V gene data show CDR1 as MDHEN and CDR2 as SYDVKM. The V gene is TRBV28, the J gene TRBJ1-5; 7 bases are shared with TRBD1. The source of this sequence is a human donor in good health. Sequenced material: PBMCs. The CDR3 region is CATKSTGWGQPQHF. In DNA form, the CDR3 reads TGTGCCACCAAGTCGACAGGGTGGGGTCAGCCCCAGCATTTT. The full variable domain, in which reference TRBV28 and TRBJ1-5 provide the parts outside the CDR3, is DVKVTQSSRYLVKRTGEKVFLECVQDMDHENMFWYRQDPGLGLRLIYFSYDVKMKEKGDIPEGYSVSREKKERFSLILESASTNQTSMYLCATKSTGWGQPQHFGDGTRLSIL.